This TCR beta chain was sequenced during a study of cytomegalovirus exposure and HLA in healthy donors. Profiling relied on immunoSEQ multiplex PCR, and the TCRdb table lists in-frame clones only, not all of them. The profile shows 110,000 or so clones, less than 90% of them singletons. Trimming left V 4 bases short and J 5 bases short, with 15 bases between. The germline V gene encodes CDR1 SGHRS and CDR2 YFSETQ. This CDR3 has 15 residues. This clone was recorded once. The chain recombines TRBV5-1 with TRBJ1-4; tentatively, D is TRBD1 (5 bases). The receptor was derived from a man aged 18 to 35 in good health and CMV-seropositive. Sequencing was done on a sample of PBMCs. CDR3 coding DNA: TGCGCCAGCAGCCTGCAGACCCGGGGGAATGAAAAACTGTTTTTT. Translation gives CASSLQTRGNEKLFF.